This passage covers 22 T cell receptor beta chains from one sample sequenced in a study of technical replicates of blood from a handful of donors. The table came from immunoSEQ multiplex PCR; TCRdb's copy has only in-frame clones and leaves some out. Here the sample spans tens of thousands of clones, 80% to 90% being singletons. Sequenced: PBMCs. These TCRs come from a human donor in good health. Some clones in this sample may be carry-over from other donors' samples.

The CDR3 region has the DNA TGTGCCAGCAGCCCGAGCGGGGGGGCTAGGAGTGAGCAGTTCTTC. Protein: CASSPSGGARSEQFF. The rearrangement uses TRBV9 and TRBJ2-1; 10 bases map to TRBD2. V was clipped by 4 bases and J by 9 bases; unmatched bases: 10. The germline CDR1 and CDR2 sequences are SGDLS and YYNGEE. CDR3 length: 15 residues. Using reference TRBV9 and TRBJ2-1 for the parts outside the CDR3, the full variable domain is DSGVTQTPKHLITATGQRVTLRCSPRSGDLSVYWYQQSLDQGLQFLIQYYNGEERAKGNILERFSAQQFPDLHSELNLSSLELGDSALYFCASSPSGGARSEQFFGPGTRLTVL.

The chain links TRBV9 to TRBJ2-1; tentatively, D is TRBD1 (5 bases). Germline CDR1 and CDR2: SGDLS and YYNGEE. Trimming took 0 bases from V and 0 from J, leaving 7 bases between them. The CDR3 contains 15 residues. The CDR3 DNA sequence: TGTGCCAGCAGCGTAGGTAGGGGCTCCTACAATGAGCAGTTCTTC. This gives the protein CASSVGRGSYNEQFF. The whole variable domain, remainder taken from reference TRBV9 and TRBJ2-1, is DSGVTQTPKHLITATGQRVTLRCSPRSGDLSVYWYQQSLDQGLQFLIQYYNGEERAKGNILERFSAQQFPDLHSELNLSSLELGDSALYFCASSVGRGSYNEQFFGPGTRLTVL.

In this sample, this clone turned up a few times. CDR3 region: CASSGGQAHEQYF. The DNA of the CDR3 is TGCGCCAGCAGTGGGGGACAGGCCCACGAGCAGTACTTC. The gene calls are TRBV10-1 and TRBJ2-7; 8 nucleotides agree with TRBD1. Germline lookup yields CDR1 WNHNN and CDR2 SYGVQD (reference sequence). The CDR3 contains 13 residues. The ends lost 4 bases at V and 5 bases at J; junction bases unmatched: 4.

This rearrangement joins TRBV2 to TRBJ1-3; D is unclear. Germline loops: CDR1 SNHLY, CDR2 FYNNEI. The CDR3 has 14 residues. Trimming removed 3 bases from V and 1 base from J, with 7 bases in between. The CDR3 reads CASSEGRSGNTIYF. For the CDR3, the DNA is TGTGCCAGCAGTGAGGGCAGATCTGGAAACACCATATATTTT.

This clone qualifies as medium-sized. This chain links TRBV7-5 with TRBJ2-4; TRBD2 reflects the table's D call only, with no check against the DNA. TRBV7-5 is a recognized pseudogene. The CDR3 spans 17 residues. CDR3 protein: CARSLGSGGTPKNIQYF. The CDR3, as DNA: TGTGCCAGAAGCTTAGGTTCGGGAGGGACCCCCAAAAACATTCAGTACTTC.

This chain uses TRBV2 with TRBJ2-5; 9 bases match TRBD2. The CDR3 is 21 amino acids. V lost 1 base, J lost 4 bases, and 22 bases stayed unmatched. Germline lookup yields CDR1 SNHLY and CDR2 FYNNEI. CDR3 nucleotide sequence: TGTGCCAGCAGTGAAGGAGTAGTTTTCTTCGTAGCGGGAGTTACTAGAGAGACCCAGTACTTC. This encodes CASSEGVVFFVAGVTRETQYF.

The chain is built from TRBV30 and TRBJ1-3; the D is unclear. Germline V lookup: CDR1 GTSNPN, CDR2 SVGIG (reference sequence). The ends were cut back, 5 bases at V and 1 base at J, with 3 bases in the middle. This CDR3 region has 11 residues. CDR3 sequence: CAWQSGNTIYF. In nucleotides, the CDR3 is TGTGCCTGGCAATCTGGAAACACCATATATTTT.

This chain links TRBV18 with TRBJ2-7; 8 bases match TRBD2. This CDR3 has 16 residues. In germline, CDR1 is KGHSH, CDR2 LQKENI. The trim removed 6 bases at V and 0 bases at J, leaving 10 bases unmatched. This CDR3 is CASSQGLGQYSYEQYF. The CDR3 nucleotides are TGTGCCAGCTCCCAGGGACTAGGTCAATACTCCTACGAGCAGTACTTC.

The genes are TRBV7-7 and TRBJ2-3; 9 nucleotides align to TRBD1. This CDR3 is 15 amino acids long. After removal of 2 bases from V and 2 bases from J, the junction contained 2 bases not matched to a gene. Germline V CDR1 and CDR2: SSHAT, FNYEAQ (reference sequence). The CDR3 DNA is TGTGCCAGCAGCTTATACAGGGGGCTCACAGATACGCAGTATTTT. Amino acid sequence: CASSLYRGLTDTQYF. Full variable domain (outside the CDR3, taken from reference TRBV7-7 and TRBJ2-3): GAGVSQSPRYKVTKRGQDVTLRCDPISSHATLYWYQQALGQGPEFLTYFNYEAQPDKSGLPSDRFSAERPEGSISTLTIQRTEQRDSAMYRCASSLYRGLTDTQYFGPGTRLTVL.

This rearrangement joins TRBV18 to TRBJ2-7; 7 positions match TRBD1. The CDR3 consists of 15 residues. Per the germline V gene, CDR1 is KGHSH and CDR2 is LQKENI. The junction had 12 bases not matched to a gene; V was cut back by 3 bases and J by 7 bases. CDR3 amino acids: CASSPQRAGGMEQYF. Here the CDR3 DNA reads TGTGCCAGCTCACCCCAGAGAGCAGGGGGTATGGAGCAGTACTTC.

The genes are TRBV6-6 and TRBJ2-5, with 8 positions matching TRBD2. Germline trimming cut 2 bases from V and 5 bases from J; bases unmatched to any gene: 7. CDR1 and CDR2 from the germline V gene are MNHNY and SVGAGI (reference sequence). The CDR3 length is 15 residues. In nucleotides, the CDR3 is TGTGCCAGCAGTTACGGATCGGGGGGGCCCGAGACCCAGTACTTC. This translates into CASSYGSGGPETQYF.

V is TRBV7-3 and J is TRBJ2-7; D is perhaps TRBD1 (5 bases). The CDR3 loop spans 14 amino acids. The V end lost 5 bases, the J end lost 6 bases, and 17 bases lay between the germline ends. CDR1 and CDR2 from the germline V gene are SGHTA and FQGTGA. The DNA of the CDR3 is TGTGCCAGCAGCGCCGAACCCCAGGGTTTCGAGCAGTACTTC. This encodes CASSAEPQGFEQYF.

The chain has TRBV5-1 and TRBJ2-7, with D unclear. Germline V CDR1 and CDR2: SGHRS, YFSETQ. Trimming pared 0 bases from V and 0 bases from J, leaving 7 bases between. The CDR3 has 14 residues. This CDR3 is CASSLGSDSYEQYF. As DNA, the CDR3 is TGCGCCAGCAGCTTGGGGTCAGACTCCTACGAGCAGTACTTC.

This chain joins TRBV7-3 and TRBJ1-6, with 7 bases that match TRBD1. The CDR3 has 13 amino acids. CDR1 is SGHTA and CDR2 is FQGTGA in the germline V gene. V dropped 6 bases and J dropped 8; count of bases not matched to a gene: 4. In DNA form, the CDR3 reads TGTGCCAGCAGTAGGGACAGAGATTCACCCCTCCACTTT. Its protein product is CASSRDRDSPLHF.

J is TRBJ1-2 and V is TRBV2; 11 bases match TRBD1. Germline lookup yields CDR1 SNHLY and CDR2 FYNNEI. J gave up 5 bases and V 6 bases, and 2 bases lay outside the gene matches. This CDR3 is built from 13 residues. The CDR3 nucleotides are TGTGCCAGCAGCGGGACAGGGGGATATGGCTACACCTTC. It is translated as CASSGTGGYGYTF.

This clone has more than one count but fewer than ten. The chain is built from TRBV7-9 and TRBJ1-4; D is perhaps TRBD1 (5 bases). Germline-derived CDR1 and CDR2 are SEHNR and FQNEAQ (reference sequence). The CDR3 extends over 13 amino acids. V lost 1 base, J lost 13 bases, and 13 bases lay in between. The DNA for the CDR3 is TGTGCCAGCAGCTTAGATGGGTCCGGGGGACTGTTTTTT. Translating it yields CASSLDGSGGLFF.

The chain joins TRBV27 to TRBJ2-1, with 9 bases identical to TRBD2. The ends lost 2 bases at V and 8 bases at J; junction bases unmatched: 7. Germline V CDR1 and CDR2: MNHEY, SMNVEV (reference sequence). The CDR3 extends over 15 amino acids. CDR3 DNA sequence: TGTGCCAGCAGTTTACGCGGGAGGGCCATCTATGAGCAGTTCTTC. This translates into CASSLRGRAIYEQFF.

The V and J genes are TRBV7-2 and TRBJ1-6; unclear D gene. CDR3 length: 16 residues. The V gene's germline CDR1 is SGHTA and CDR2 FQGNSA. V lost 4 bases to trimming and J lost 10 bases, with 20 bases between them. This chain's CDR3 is CASSSRAGRRISPLHF. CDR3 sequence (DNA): TGTGCCAGCAGCTCGAGGGCTGGGCGGCGAATCTCACCCCTCCACTTT.

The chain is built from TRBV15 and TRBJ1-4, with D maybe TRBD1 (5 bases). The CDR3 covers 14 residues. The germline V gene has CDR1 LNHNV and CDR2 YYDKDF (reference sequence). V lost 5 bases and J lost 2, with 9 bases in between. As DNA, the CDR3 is TGTGCCACCAGCTGGAAGGGGACTAATGAAAAACTGTTTTTT. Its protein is CATSWKGTNEKLFF.

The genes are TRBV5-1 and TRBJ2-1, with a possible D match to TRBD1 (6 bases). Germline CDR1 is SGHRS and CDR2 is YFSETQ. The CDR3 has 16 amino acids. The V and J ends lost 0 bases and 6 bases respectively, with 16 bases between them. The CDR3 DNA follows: TGCGCCAGCAGCTTGGCCCCGGCAGGGGATGGCAATGAGCAGTTCTTC. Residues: CASSLAPAGDGNEQFF.

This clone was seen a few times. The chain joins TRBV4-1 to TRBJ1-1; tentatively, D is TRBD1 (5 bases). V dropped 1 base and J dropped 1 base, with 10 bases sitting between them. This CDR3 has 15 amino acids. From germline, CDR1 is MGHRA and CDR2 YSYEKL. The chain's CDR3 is CASSQGRTGNTEAFF. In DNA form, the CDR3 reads TGCGCCAGCAGCCAAGGACGCACAGGGAACACTGAAGCTTTCTTT.

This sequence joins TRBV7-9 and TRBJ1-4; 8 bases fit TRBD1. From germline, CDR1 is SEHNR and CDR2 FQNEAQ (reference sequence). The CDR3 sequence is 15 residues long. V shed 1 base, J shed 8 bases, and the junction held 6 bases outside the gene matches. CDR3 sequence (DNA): TGTGCCAGCAGCTTAGATGCAGGGGGCAACGAAAAACTGTTTTTT. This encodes CASSLDAGGNEKLFF.